The rows below give T cell receptor beta chains drawn from one sample of a study of cytomegalovirus exposure and HLA in healthy donors. Profiling relied on immunoSEQ multiplex PCR, and the TCRdb table lists in-frame clones only, not all of them. The sample lists 110,000 or so clones, 65% to 85% occurring once. The sequenced sample was PBMCs. All receptors derive from a male donor in good health and CMV-seronegative. The CDR3 runs from the conserved cysteine through the conserved F or W. Each record gives: D gene, clone size, J gene, V gene, CDR3 DNA, CDR3 protein. The D gene is left open where the match is weak. Size values are once, few and many counts, or a class for expanded clones, and some rows have none.

>TRBD2|few|TRBJ2-3|TRBV6-1
TGTGCCAGCAGTGTCCGGGAGGGGTGGGATACGCAGTATTTT
CASSVREGWDTQYF
>.|.|TRBJ1-1|TRBV11-2
TGTGCCAGCAGCTTATATCAGGGAAACACTGAAGCTTTCTTT
CASSLYQGNTEAFF
>TRBD2|many|TRBJ2-1|TRBV7-6
TGTGCCAGCAGCTCGCTAGCGGGAGAAAATGAGCAGTTCTTC
CASSSLAGENEQFF
>TRBD1|.|TRBJ1-1|TRBV27
TGTGCCAGCAGTTTTCAGGGGGCGCGCACTGAAGCTTTCTTT
CASSFQGARTEAFF
>.|.|TRBJ1-2|TRBV9
TGTGCCAGCAGCGTAGACTCCTCCGGGAGTAACTATGGCTACACCTTC
CASSVDSSGSNYGYTF
>TRBD1|.|TRBJ2-7|TRBV4-1
TGCGCCAGCAGCCCCCGGGACAGCGACTCCTACGAGCAGTACTTC
CASSPRDSDSYEQYF
>.|.|TRBJ2-5|TRBV10-3
TGTGCCATCAGTGAACCGACTAAACAAGAGACCCAGTACTTC
CAISEPTKQETQYF
>.|.|TRBJ2-3|TRBV11-3
TGTGCCAGCAGCTTAGAAGGGGAAGATACGCAGTATTTT
CASSLEGEDTQYF
>.|.|TRBJ2-3|TRBV5-4
TGTGCCAGCAGCTCCCAGGGTCCTACGCAGTATTTT
CASSSQGPTQYF
>TRBD2|.|TRBJ2-1|TRBV5-6
TGTGCCAGCAGCTCCCGGGGGGGGACCTACTACAATGAGCAGTTCTTC
CASSSRGGTYYNEQFF
>TRBD2|.|TRBJ2-1|TRBV11-3
TGTGCCAGCAGCTCTCTCGTAGCGGGAGAGGAAGCGAATGAGCAGTTCTTC
CASSSLVAGEEANEQFF
>TRBD2|.|TRBJ2-1|TRBV12-5
TGTGCTAGTGGTAATTTCCTAGCGGGAGCGCTGTACAATGAGCAGTTCTTC
CASGNFLAGALYNEQFF
>.|.|TRBJ2-5|TRBV6-4
TGTGCCAGCAGGCGACTAGACGGAGAGACCCAGTACTTC
CASRRLDGETQYF
>TRBD1|.|TRBJ1-5|TRBV18
TGTGCCAGCTCACATACTGGGACAGACCTTAATCAGCCCCAGCATTTT
CASSHTGTDLNQPQHF
>.|.|TRBJ2-2|TRBV7-8
TGTGCCAGCAGCCGGACCGACGGGGCCGGGGAGCTGTTTTTT
CASSRTDGAGELFF
>TRBD1|once|TRBJ2-2|TRBV7-2
TGTGCCAGCAGCTTTACCCGGGACAGCGGGAACACCGGGGAGCTGTTTTTT
CASSFTRDSGNTGELFF
>.|.|TRBJ2-3|TRBV30
TGTGCCTGGAGTGGGGCGGGATCTAGCACAGATACGCAGTATTTT
CAWSGAGSSTDTQYF
>TRBD1|.|TRBJ2-7|TRBV7-9
TGTTCCAGCAGAGTACAGGGGTCCTACGAGCAGTACTTC
CSSRVQGSYEQYF
>.|few|TRBJ1-2|TRBV11-3
TGTGCCAGCAGCCCTTACGGCAGGGCCGGCTACACCTTC
CASSPYGRAGYTF
>.|few|TRBJ2-7|TRBV7-2
TGTGCCAGCTTCTCACTGACTCCTTCCTACGAGCAGTACTTC
CASFSLTPSYEQYF
>TRBD2|.|TRBJ2-3|TRBV27
TGCGCCAGCAGACAAGCGGGAGGGCTCACAGATACGCAGTATTTT
CASRQAGGLTDTQYF
>TRBD2|.|TRBJ2-2|TRBV9
TGTGCCAGCAGCGCGTTGGGGGGGGAGGCGGCCGGGGAGCTGTTTTTT
CASSALGGEAAGELFF
>.|.|TRBJ2-3|TRBV9
TGTGCCAGCAGCGGGCAGGGCCAGCTCCACACAGATACGCAGTATTTT
CASSGQGQLHTDTQYF
>.|.|TRBJ1-2|TRBV20-1
TGCAGTGCTAGAGCAGCGGGGACCAGGACCTTC
CSARAAGTRTF
>.|.|TRBJ1-5|TRBV28
TGTGCCAGCGGTTGGTCGTTGAGAGATCAGCCCCAGCATTTT
CASGWSLRDQPQHF
>TRBD2|.|TRBJ2-5|TRBV4-3
TGCGCCAGCAGCCAAGGAGGACTAGTGGAAGAGACCCAGTACTTC
CASSQGGLVEETQYF
>TRBD1|.|TRBJ1-4|TRBV18
TGTGCCAGCTCACCCCGGACAGGGCAGTATGAAAAACTGTTTTTT
CASSPRTGQYEKLFF
>.|.|TRBJ2-3|TRBV27
TGTGCCAGCAGTTCCCCTATGGGGCGCACCGTACGCACAGATACGCAGTATTTT
CASSSPMGRTVRTDTQYF
>.|.|TRBJ2-7|TRBV19
TGTGCCAGTAGTGCGGCGTTCTTGGCCTACGAGCAGTACTTC
CASSAAFLAYEQYF
>TRBD1|.|TRBJ1-4|TRBV14
TGTGCCAGCAGCCCATACACAGGGGGATATGAAAAACTGTTTTTT
CASSPYTGGYEKLFF
>.|.|TRBJ2-5|TRBV5-1
TGCGCCAGCAGCCCTCAGGGACTTCAAGAGACCCAGTACTTC
CASSPQGLQETQYF
>.|.|TRBJ2-7|TRBV14
TGTGCCAGCAGCCAACCCGAATCCGGTTACGAGCAGTACTTC
CASSQPESGYEQYF
>.|.|TRBJ2-3|TRBV5-8
TGTGCCAGCAGCTTGGGGCGGAGCCAAGCGGCAGATACGCAGTATTTT
CASSLGRSQAADTQYF
>TRBD1|.|TRBJ2-3|TRBV2
TGTGCCAGCCTAGACAGGGGGCGAGATACGCAGTATTTT
CASLDRGRDTQYF
>.|.|TRBJ1-4|TRBV19
TGTGCCAGTGGTCGTGGGGACAAGGGGGAACTGTTTTTT
CASGRGDKGELFF
>.|.|TRBJ1-2|TRBV6-1
TGTGCCAGCAGCTCCAGGGCGTCCGGCTACACCTTC
CASSSRASGYTF
>.|.|TRBJ2-5|TRBV19
TGTGCCAGTAGCCCGGTCAGGCGGGCGGTGGAGACCCAGTACTTC
CASSPVRRAVETQYF
>TRBD1|medium-sized|TRBJ2-6|TRBV11-3
TGTGCCACGGGGACAGTTTCTGGGGCCAACGTCCTGACTTTC
CATGTVSGANVLTF
>.|.|TRBJ1-1|TRBV7-9
TGTTCCAGCAGCCCCTTGAACACTGAAGCTTTCTTT
CSSSPLNTEAFF
>.|.|TRBJ2-2|TRBV2
TGTGCCAGCAGTGGGACAACCTTGGGGACCGGGGAGCTGTTTTTT
CASSGTTLGTGELFF
>TRBD2|.|TRBJ2-3|TRBV10-1
TGCGCCAGCAGTGGGACACTAGCGGGAAACACAGATACGCAGTATTTT
CASSGTLAGNTDTQYF
>TRBD1|.|TRBJ1-2|TRBV5-4
TGTGCCAGCAGCCTTGACAGGGGGCGATATGGCTACACCTTC
CASSLDRGRYGYTF
>TRBD2|.|TRBJ2-1|TRBV7-9
TGTGCCAGCAGCTTGAGGACTAGCGGGAGCAATGAGCAGTTCTTC
CASSLRTSGSNEQFF
>TRBD1|.|TRBJ1-4|TRBV6-5
TGTGCCAGCAGGGGCGGGACAGGGTTGACTGAAAAACTGTTTTTT
CASRGGTGLTEKLFF
>TRBD2|.|TRBJ2-5|TRBV6-6
TGTGCCAGCAGTTCAGCTAGCGGGAGGGGGGAGACCCAGTACTTC
CASSSASGRGETQYF
>.|.|TRBJ1-1|TRBV29-1
TGCAGCGTTGAAGAGTCCCGGGGTTACACTGAAGCTTTCTTT
CSVEESRGYTEAFF
>.|.|TRBJ2-5|TRBV5-6
TGTGCCAGCAGCTGGAGGAGGGCGGAGACCCAGTACTTC
CASSWRRAETQYF
>TRBD1|.|TRBJ2-2|TRBV9
TGTGCCAGCAGCAGACAGGGGGCGAACACCGGGGAGCTGTTTTTT
CASSRQGANTGELFF
>.|.|TRBJ1-5|TRBV28
TGTGCCAGCAGTCGACAGGAACCTAGCAATCAGCCCCAGCATTTT
CASSRQEPSNQPQHF
>.|.|TRBJ2-2|TRBV6-6
TGTGCCAGCAGTCCTAACAGGGATACCGGGGAGCTGTTTTTT
CASSPNRDTGELFF
>.|.|TRBJ2-5|TRBV6-6
TGTGCCAGCAGTTACTTAACCGGGACTGAAGAAGAGACCCAGTACTTC
CASSYLTGTEEETQYF
>TRBD2|.|TRBJ2-3|TRBV18
TGTGCCAGCTCGCATCCGGGACTAGAAGCCACAGATACGCAGTATTTT
CASSHPGLEATDTQYF